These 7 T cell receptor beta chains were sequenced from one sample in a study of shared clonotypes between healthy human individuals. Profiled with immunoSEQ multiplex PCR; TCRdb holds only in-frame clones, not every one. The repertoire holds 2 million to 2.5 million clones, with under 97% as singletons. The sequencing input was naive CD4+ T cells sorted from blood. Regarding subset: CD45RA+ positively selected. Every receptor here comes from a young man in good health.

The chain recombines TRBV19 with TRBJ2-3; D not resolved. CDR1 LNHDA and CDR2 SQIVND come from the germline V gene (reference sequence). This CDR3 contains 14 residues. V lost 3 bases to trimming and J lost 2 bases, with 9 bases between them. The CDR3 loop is CASSMGFNTDTQYF. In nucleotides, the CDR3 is TGTGCCAGTAGTATGGGTTTCAACACAGATACGCAGTATTTT.

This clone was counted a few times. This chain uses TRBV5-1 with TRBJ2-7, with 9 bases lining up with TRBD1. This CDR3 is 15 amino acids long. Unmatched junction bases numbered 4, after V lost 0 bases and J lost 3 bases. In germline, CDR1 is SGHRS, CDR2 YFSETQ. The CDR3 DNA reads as TGCGCCAGCAGCTTGGGACAGGGGGGCTACTACGAGCAGTACTTC. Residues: CASSLGQGGYYEQYF. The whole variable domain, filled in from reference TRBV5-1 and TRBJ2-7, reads KAGVTQTPRYLIKTRGQQVTLSCSPISGHRSVSWYQQTPGQGLQFLFEYFSETQRNKGNFPGRFSGRQFSNSRSEMNVSTLELGDSALYLCASSLGQGGYYEQYFGPGTRLTVT.

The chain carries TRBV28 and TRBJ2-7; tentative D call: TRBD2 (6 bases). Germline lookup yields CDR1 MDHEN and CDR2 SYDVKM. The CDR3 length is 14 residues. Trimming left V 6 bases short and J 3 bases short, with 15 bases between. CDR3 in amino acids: CASRSRGSNYEQYF. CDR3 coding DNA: TGTGCCAGCAGATCTCGGGGGTCTAACTACGAGCAGTACTTC.

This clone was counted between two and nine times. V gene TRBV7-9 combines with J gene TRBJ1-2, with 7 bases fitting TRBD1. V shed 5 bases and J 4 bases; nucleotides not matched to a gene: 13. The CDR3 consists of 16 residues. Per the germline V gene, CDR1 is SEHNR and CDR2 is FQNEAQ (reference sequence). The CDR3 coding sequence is TGTGCCAGCAGCAGGGACGATCTACAGGGGACCTATGGCTACACCTTC. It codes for CASSRDDLQGTYGYTF.

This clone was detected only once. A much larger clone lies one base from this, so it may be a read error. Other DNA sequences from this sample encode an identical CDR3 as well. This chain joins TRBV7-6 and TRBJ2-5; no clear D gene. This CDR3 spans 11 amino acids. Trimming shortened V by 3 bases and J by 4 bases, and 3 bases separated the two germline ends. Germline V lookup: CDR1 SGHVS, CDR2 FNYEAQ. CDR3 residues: CASSFGETQYF. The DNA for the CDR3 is TGTGCCAGCAGCTTCGGAGAGACCCAGTACTTC.

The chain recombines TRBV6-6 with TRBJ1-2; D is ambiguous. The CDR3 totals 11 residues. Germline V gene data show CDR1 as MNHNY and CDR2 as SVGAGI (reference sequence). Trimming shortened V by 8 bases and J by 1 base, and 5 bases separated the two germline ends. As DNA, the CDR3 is TGTGCCAGCGACGGTAACTATGGCTACACCTTC. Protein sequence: CASDGNYGYTF.

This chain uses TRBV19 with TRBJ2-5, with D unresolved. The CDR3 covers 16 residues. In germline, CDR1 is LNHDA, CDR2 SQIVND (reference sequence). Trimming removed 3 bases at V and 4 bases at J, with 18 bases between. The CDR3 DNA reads TGTGCCAGTAGTATTGGCACACCCGTCGGTGGAGAGACCCAGTACTTC. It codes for CASSIGTPVGGETQYF.